This T cell receptor beta chain was retrieved from a study of patients and donors after allogeneic stem cell transplantation. TCRdb processed the RT-PCR reads anew with MiXCR; each CDR3 protein has one entry. The data show approximately 200,000 distinct CDR3 sequences, roughly an eighth seen once. With 2 bases removed from V and 8 bases from J, the gap between germline ends came to 15 bases. The CDR3 length is 14 residues. Germline lookup yields CDR1 ENHRY and CDR2 SYGVKD. The V and J genes are TRBV10-3 and TRBJ1-1; TRBD1 might be the D (6 bases). Material: blood, either unsorted or a sorted T cell fraction (not recorded which). The sequence was obtained from a human donor who was either an allogeneic HSCT recipient or a stem cell or donor lymphocyte infusion donor (not recorded which). It is not recorded whose cells these are; they may come from a transplant donor. CDR3 DNA: TGTGCCATCAGTGAGCCCGAAAAAGGGGGAGAAGCTTTCTTT. Translation gives CAISEPEKGGEAFF.